The clone carrying this T cell receptor (beta chain) was recorded a few times. Its target is unknown. Measured with immunoSEQ multiplex PCR; TCRdb has only the in-frame clones, and not every one. The table lists roughly 120,000 clones, over 75% of them singletons. This sample was taken from a study of T cell responses to AZD1222 COVID-19 vaccine. Study conclusions and caveats: Scientists sampled the repertoires only once the peak T cell response had passed. Spike-specific TCRs gained breadth and depth after people received two AZD1222 doses.

This CDR3 comprises 13 residues. CDR1 SQVTM and CDR2 ANQGSEA come from the germline V gene. V lost 7 bases and J 3 bases, leaving 15 bases between the germline ends. The receptor was derived from an adult in good health. The specimen comprised peripheral blood, sampled on day 0 of MenACWY control vaccination. The chain links TRBV29-1 to TRBJ1-2, with D possibly TRBD1 on 5 matching bases. CDR3 DNA sequence: TGCAGCGCTGGGGGGAGGAGAGACTATGGCTACACCTTC. It encodes CSAGGRRDYGYTF. Using reference TRBV29-1 and TRBJ1-2 for the parts outside the CDR3, the full variable domain is SAVISQKPSRDICQRGTSLTIQCQVDSQVTMMFWYRQQPGQSLTLIATANQGSEATYESGFVIDKFPISRPNLTFSTLTVSNMSPEDSSIYLCSAGGRRDYGYTFGSGTRLTVV.